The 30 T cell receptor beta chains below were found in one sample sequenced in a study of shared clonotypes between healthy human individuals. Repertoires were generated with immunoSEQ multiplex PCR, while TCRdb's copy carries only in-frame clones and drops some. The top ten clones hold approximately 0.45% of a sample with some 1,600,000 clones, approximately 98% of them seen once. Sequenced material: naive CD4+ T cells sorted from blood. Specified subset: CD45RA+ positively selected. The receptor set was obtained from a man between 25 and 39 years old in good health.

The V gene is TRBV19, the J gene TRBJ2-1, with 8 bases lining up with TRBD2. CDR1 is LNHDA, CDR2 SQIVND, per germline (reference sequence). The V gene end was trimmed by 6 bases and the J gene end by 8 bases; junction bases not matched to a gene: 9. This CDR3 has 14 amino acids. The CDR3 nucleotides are TGTGCCAGTAGAAGGACTAGCTCTTTCTATGAGCAGTTCTTC. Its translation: CASRRTSSFYEQFF.

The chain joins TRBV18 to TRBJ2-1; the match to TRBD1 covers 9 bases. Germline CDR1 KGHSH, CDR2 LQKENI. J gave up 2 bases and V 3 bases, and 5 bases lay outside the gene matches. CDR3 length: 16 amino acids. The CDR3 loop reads CASSPSDRGTYNEQFF. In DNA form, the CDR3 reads TGTGCCAGCTCACCGTCGGACAGGGGTACCTACAATGAGCAGTTCTTC.

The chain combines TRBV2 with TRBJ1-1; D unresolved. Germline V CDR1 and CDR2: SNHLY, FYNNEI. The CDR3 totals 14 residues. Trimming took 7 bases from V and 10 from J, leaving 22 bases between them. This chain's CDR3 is CASTPFLATEGAFF. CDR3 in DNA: TGTGCCAGCACCCCCTTCTTAGCCACAGAGGGAGCTTTCTTT.

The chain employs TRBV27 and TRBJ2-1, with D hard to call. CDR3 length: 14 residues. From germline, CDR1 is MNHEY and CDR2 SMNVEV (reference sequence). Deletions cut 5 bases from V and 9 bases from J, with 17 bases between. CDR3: CASSGSLPQPEQFF. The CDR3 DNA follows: TGTGCCAGCAGTGGGTCACTTCCCCAGCCTGAGCAGTTCTTC.

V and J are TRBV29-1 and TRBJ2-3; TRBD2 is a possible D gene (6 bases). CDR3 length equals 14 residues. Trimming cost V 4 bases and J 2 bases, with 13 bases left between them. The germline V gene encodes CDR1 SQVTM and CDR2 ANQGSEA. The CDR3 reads CSVVVGSYTDTQYF. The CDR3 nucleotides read TGCAGCGTTGTGGTCGGGAGTTACACAGATACGCAGTATTTT.

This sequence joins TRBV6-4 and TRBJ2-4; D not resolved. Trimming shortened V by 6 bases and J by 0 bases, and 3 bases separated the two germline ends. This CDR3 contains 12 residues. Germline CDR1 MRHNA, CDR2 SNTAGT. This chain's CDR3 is CASRLAKNIQYF. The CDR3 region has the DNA TGTGCCAGCAGGCTAGCCAAAAACATTCAGTACTTC.

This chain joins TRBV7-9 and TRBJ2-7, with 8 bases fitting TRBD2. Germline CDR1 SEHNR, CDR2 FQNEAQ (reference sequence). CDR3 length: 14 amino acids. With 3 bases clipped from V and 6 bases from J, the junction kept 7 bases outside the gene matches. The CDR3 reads CASSFGGEGGEQYF. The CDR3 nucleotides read TGTGCCAGCAGCTTCGGGGGGGAGGGGGGCGAGCAGTACTTC. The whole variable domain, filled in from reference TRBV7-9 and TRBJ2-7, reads DTGVSQNPRHKITKRGQNVTFRCDPISEHNRLYWYRQTLGQGPEFLTYFQNEAQLEKSRLLSDRFSAERPKGSFSTLEIQRTEQGDSAMYLCASSFGGEGGEQYFGPGTRLTVT.

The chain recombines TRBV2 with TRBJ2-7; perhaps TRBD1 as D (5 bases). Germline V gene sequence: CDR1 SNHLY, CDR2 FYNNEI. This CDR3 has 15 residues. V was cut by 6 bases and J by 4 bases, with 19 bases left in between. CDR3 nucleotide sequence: TGTGCCAGCAGGGACATGCCCATAGATGGTTACGAGCAGTACTTC. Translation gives CASRDMPIDGYEQYF.

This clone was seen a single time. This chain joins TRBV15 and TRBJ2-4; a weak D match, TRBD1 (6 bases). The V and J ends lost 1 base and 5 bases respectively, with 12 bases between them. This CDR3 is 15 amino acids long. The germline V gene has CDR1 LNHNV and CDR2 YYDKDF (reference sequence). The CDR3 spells CATSRVRDKQNIQYF. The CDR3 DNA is TGTGCCACCAGCAGAGTGAGGGACAAACAAAACATTCAGTACTTC.

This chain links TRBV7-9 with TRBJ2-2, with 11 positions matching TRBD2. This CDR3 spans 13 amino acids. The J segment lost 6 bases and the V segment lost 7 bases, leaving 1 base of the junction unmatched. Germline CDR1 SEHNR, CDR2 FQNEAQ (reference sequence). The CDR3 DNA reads TGTGCCAGCAAACTAGCGGGAGCCGGGGAGCTGTTTTTT. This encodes CASKLAGAGELFF.

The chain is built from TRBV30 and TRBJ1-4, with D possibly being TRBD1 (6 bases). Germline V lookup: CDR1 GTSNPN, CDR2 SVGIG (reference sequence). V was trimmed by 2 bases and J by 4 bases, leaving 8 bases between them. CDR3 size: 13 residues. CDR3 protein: CAWSFRGNEKLFF. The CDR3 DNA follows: TGTGCCTGGAGTTTCAGGGGTAATGAAAAACTGTTTTTT.

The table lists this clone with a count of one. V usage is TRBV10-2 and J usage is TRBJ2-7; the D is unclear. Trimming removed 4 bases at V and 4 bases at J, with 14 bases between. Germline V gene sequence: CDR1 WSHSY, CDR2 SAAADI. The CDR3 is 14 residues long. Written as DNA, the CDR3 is TGCGCCAGCAGTGCCTTGGCAGAAACGTACGAGCAGTACTTC. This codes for CASSALAETYEQYF.

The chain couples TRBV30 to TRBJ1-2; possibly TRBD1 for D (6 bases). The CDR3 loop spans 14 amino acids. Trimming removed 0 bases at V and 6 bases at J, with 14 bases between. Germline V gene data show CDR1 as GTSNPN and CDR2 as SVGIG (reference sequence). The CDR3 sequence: CAWSVARGTHGYTF. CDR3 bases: TGTGCCTGGAGTGTAGCCAGGGGTACCCATGGCTACACCTTC.

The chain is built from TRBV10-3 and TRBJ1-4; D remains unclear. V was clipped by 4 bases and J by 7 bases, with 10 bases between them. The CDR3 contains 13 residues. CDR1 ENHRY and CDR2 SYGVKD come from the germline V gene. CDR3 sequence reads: CAISGELGEKLFF. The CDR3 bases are TGTGCCATCAGTGGGGAACTCGGTGAAAAACTGTTTTTT.

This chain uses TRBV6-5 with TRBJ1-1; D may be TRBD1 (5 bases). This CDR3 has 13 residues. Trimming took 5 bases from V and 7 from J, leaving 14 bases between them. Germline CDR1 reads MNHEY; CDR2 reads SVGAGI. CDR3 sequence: CASSRGRTLEAFF. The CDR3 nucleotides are TGTGCCAGCAGTCGGGGACGGACTCTTGAAGCTTTCTTT.

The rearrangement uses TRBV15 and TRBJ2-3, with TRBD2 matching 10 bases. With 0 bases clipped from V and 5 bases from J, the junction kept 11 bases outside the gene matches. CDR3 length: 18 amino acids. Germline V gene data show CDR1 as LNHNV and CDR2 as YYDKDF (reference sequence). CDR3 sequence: CATSRELNLAGVQDTQYF. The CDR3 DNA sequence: TGTGCCACCAGCAGAGAGTTGAACCTAGCGGGAGTACAAGATACGCAGTATTTT.

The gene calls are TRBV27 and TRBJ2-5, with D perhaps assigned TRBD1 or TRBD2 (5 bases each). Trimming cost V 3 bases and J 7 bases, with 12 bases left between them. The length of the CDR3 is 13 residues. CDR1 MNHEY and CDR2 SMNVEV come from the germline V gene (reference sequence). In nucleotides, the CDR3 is TGTGCCAGCAGTTTTGGGGGTCCAGGGACCCAGTACTTC. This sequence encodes CASSFGGPGTQYF.

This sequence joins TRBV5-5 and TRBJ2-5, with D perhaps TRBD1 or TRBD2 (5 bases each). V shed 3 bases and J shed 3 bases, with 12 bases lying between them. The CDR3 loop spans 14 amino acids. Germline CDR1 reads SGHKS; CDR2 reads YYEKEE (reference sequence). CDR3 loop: CASSSTGTEETQYF. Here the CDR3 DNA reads TGTGCCAGCAGCTCAACCGGGACGGAAGAGACCCAGTACTTC.

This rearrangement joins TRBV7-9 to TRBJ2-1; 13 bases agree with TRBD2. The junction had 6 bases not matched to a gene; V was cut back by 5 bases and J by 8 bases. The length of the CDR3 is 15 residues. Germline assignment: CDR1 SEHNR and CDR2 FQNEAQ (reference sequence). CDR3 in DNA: TGTGCCAGCAGCCCCTGGACTAGCGGGAGTTATGAGCAGTTCTTC. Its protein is CASSPWTSGSYEQFF.

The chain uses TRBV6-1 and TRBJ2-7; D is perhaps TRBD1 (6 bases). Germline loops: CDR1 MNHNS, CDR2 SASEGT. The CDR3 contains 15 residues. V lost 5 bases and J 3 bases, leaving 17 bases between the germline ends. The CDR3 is CASSSGTRAVYEQYF. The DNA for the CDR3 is TGTGCCAGCAGTAGTGGGACAAGGGCCGTCTACGAGCAGTACTTC.

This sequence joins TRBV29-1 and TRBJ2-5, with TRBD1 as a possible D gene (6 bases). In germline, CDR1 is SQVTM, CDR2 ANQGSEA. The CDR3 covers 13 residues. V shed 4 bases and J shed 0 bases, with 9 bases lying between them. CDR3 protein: CSVARTDQETQYF. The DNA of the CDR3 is TGCAGCGTTGCGCGGACAGACCAAGAGACCCAGTACTTC. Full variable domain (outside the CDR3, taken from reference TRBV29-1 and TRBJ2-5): SAVISQKPSRDICQRGTSLTIQCQVDSQVTMMFWYRQQPGQSLTLIATANQGSEATYESGFVIDKFPISRPNLTFSTLTVSNMSPEDSSIYLCSVARTDQETQYFGPGTRLLVL.

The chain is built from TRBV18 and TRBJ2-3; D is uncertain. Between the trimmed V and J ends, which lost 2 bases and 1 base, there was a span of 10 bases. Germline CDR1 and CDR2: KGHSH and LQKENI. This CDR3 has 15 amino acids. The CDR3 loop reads CASSPSVRGTDTQYF. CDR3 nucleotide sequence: TGTGCCAGCTCACCATCGGTAAGGGGCACAGATACGCAGTATTTT.

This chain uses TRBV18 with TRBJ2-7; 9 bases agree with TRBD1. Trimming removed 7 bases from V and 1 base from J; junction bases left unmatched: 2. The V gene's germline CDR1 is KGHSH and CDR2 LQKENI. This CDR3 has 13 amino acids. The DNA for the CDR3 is TGTGCCAGCTGCGGGACAGGGTCCTACGAGCAGTACTTC. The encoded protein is CASCGTGSYEQYF.

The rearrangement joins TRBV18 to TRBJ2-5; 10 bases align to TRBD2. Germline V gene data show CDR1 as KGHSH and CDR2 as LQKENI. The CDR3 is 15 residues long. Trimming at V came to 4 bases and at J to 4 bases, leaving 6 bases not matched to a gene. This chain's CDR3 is CASSRSGRDRETQYF. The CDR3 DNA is TGTGCCAGCTCACGCAGCGGGAGGGATCGAGAGACCCAGTACTTC. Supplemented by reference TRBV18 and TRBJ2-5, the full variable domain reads NAGVMQNPRHLVRRRGQEARLRCSPMKGHSHVYWYRQLPEEGLKFMVYLQKENIIDESGMPKERFSAEFPKEGPSILRIQQVVRGDSAAYFCASSRSGRDRETQYFGPGTRLLVL.

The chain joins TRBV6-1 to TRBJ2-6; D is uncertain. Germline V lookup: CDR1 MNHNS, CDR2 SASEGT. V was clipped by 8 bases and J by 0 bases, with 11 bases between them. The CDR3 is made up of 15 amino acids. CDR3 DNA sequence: TGTGCCAGCCGGAGTGTTCCCTCTGGGGCCAACGTCCTGACTTTC. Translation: CASRSVPSGANVLTF.

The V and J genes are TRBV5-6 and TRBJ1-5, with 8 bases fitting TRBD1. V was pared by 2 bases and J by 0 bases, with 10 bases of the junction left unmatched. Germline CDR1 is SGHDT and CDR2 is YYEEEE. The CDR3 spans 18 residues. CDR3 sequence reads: CASSFLGQGGYSNQPQHF. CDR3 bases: TGTGCCAGCAGCTTCTTAGGACAGGGAGGTTATAGCAATCAGCCCCAGCATTTT.

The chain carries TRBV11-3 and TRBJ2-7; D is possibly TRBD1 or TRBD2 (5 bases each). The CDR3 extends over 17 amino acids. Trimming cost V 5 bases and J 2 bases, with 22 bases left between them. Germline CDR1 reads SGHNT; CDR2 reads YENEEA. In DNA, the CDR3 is TGTGCCAGCAGCAAGCCCCGGGACCCCTATCACCCCTACGAGCAGTACTTC. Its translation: CASSKPRDPYHPYEQYF.

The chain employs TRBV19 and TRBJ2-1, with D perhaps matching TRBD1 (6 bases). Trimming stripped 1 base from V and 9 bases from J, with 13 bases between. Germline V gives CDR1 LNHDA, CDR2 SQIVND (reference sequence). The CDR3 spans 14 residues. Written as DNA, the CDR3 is TGTGCCAGTAGTATAGTACCCAGCAGGGGTGAGCAGTTCTTC. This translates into CASSIVPSRGEQFF.

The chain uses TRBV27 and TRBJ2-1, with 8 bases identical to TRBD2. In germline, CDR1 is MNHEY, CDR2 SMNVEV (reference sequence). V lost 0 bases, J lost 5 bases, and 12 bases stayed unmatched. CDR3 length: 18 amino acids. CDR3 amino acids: CASSLSIRGLEGDNEQFF. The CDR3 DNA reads TGTGCCAGCAGTTTATCCATCCGGGGACTAGAGGGAGACAATGAGCAGTTCTTC.

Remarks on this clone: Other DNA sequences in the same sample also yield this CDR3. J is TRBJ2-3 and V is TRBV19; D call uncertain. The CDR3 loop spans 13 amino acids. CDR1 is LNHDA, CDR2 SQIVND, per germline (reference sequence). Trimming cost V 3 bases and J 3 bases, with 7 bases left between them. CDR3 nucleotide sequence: TGTGCCAGTAGTATTGGGCGAACAGATACGCAGTATTTT. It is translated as CASSIGRTDTQYF.